These T cell receptor beta chains were read from a single sample in a study of T cell responses to AZD1222 COVID-19 vaccine. The table came from immunoSEQ multiplex PCR; TCRdb's copy has only in-frame clones and leaves some out. The sample lists 90,000 to 120,000 clones, 87% occurring once. The source was peripheral blood, collected 28 days after the second AZD1222 dose. Receptors originate from an adult who received the AZD1222 COVID-19 vaccine. The CDR3 runs from the conserved cysteine through the conserved F or W. D genes are given only for firm matches. Clone size is not always given. Where it is, it says once, few, many or a class for expanded clones.

J | D | V | size | CDR3 | DNA
TRBJ2-1 | TRBD1 | TRBV18 | once | CASSLTPGQGYNEQFF | TGTGCCAGCTCACTGACCCCGGGACAGGGGTACAATGAGCAGTTCTTC
TRBJ1-2 | - | TRBV6-2/TRBV6-3 | - | CASSSAGSDYGYTF | TGTGCCAGCAGTTCGGCGGGGAGTGACTATGGCTACACCTTC
TRBJ2-1 | - | TRBV21-1 | - | CASSKANYPTSYNEQFF | TGTGCCAGCAGCAAAGCGAACTACCCGACGTCCTACAATGAGCAGTTCTTC
TRBJ2-1 | - | TRBV5-4 | once | CASSLGGLTYNEQFF | TGTGCCAGCAGCCTTGGGGGGTTAACCTACAATGAGCAGTTCTTC
TRBJ1-1 | - | TRBV25-1 | - | CASRFREGGTEAFF | TGTGCCAGCAGATTCAGGGAAGGTGGAACTGAAGCTTTCTTT
TRBJ1-2 | TRBD1 | TRBV28 | - | CASTEQGVRGYTF | TGTGCCAGCACCGAACAGGGGGTGCGGGGCTACACCTTC
TRBJ2-2 | TRBD1 | TRBV19 | - | CASTPGTANTGELFF | TGTGCCAGTACCCCCGGGACAGCGAACACCGGGGAGCTGTTTTTT
TRBJ1-2 | TRBD1 | TRBV24-1 | once | CATSDPGQGRGYTF | TGTGCCACCAGTGATCCTGGACAGGGCCGTGGCTACACCTTC
TRBJ1-1 | TRBD1 | TRBV10-2 | - | CASSATGTGARGAFF | TGCGCCAGCAGTGCCACCGGGACAGGGGCCCGCGGAGCTTTCTTT
TRBJ2-6 | - | TRBV6-5 | - | CASFGGANVLTF | TGTGCCAGCTTCGGGGGGGCCAACGTCCTGACTTTC
TRBJ1-2 | - | TRBV9 | - | CASSVAAGLNYGYTF | TGTGCCAGCAGCGTAGCGGCGGGGCTAAACTATGGCTACACCTTC
TRBJ1-2 | TRBD1 | TRBV7-9 | - | CASSLGGQANYGYTF | TGTGCCAGCAGCTTAGGGGGACAGGCTAACTATGGCTACACCTTC
TRBJ2-5 | - | TRBV7-9 | - | CASSTSSAETQYF | TGTGCCAGCAGCACCTCTAGCGCAGAGACCCAGTACTTC
TRBJ2-7 | TRBD1 | TRBV5-4 | - | CASSPQGAYEQYF | TGTGCCAGCAGCCCACAGGGGGCCTACGAGCAGTACTTC
TRBJ1-6 | TRBD1 | TRBV6-5 | - | CASSYSLGQGTPLHF | TGTGCCAGCAGTTACTCACTGGGACAGGGTACACCCCTCCACTTT
TRBJ2-7 | TRBD1 | TRBV4-1 | - | CASSQEGQSFVYEQYF | TGCGCCAGCAGCCAAGAGGGACAGAGCTTTGTCTACGAGCAGTACTTC
TRBJ1-1 | TRBD1 | TRBV6-2/TRBV6-3 | once | CASNPQGQGAVRYMNTEAFF | TGTGCCAGCAACCCGCAAGGACAGGGGGCTGTAAGATACATGAACACTGAAGCTTTCTTT
TRBJ2-7 | - | TRBV10-2 | - | CASSESGVNNEQYF | TGCGCCAGCAGTGAGTCAGGGGTGAACAACGAGCAGTACTTC
TRBJ2-1 | TRBD2 | TRBV3-1/TRBV3-2 | - | CASSQGLAGSHEQFF | TGTGCCAGCAGCCAGGGACTAGCGGGGTCCCATGAGCAGTTCTTC
TRBJ2-4 | - | TRBV25-1 | - | CASSERGYIQYF | TGTGCCAGCAGTGAGAGGGGGTACATTCAGTACTTC
TRBJ2-7 | TRBD1 | TRBV19 | - | CASSYWDRTYEQYF | TGTGCCAGTAGTTATTGGGACAGGACCTACGAGCAGTACTTC
TRBJ2-7 | - | TRBV5-6 | - | CASSLVSGYEQYF | TGTGCCAGCAGCTTGGTTTCGGGATACGAGCAGTACTTC
TRBJ1-2 | - | TRBV27 | - | CASSLDGRHYGYTF | TGTGCCAGCAGTTTGGACGGCCGCCACTATGGCTACACCTTC
TRBJ2-7 | - | TRBV19 | - | CASSLGHSPYYEQYF | TGTGCCAGTAGTCTTGGACACTCACCTTACTACGAGCAGTACTTC
TRBJ1-6 | - | TRBV6-2/TRBV6-3 | - | CASSYSSSLGRSPLHF | TGTGCCAGCAGTTACTCGAGTTCCCTGGGGAGGTCACCCCTCCACTTT
TRBJ2-6 | - | TRBV5-1 | - | CASSLAIAGANVLTF | TGCGCCAGCAGCTTGGCTATAGCTGGGGCCAACGTCCTGACTTTC
TRBJ1-1 | - | TRBV6-5 | - | CASRGSEAFF | TGTGCCAGCCGGGGCTCTGAAGCTTTCTTT
TRBJ2-7 | - | TRBV4-2 | once | CASSQTGDREQYF | TGTGCCAGCAGCCAGACCGGGGACCGCGAGCAGTACTTC
TRBJ1-2 | - | TRBV6-1 | - | CASSEAGRPSYGYTF | TGTGCCAGCAGTGAAGCCGGTCGACCTAGCTATGGCTACACCTTC
TRBJ1-3 | - | TRBV29-1 | - | CSVDQGTGNTIYF | TGCAGCGTTGACCAGGGAACTGGAAACACCATATATTTT
TRBJ2-3 | - | TRBV7-3 | - | CASSALGDTQYF | TGTGCCAGCAGTGCGTTAGGGGATACGCAGTATTTT
TRBJ2-1 | TRBD2 | TRBV30 | - | CAWSTFRGTSGHYEQFF | TGTGCCTGGAGTACGTTTCGGGGGACTAGCGGACATTATGAGCAGTTCTTC
TRBJ1-6 | - | TRBV11-2 | - | CASSLDLTGYNSPLHF | TGTGCCAGCAGCTTAGATCTGACAGGCTATAATTCACCCCTCCACTTT
TRBJ2-7 | TRBD2 | TRBV5-6 | - | CASSSGGSSYEQYF | TGTGCCAGCAGCTCGGGGGGAAGCTCCTACGAGCAGTACTTC
TRBJ2-7 | - | TRBV5-6 | - | CASSDDTSYEQYF | TGTGCCAGCAGCGACGACACTTCCTACGAGCAGTACTTC
TRBJ1-2 | - | TRBV13 | - | CASSLGRDGANYGYTF | TGTGCCAGCAGCTTAGGCCGGGACGGAGCTAACTATGGCTACACCTTC
TRBJ2-7 | - | TRBV11-2 | - | CASSPITLPYEQYF | TGTGCCAGCAGCCCCATAACGCTGCCCTACGAGCAGTACTTC
TRBJ1-2 | - | TRBV28 | few | CASSLQAAPYGYTF | TGTGCCAGCAGCCTCCAGGCAGCGCCCTATGGCTACACCTTC
TRBJ2-7 | TRBD1 | TRBV5-6 | once | CASSLGTSGGFYEQYF | TGTGCCAGCAGCTTGGGGACGTCAGGGGGATTCTACGAGCAGTACTTC
TRBJ1-3 | - | TRBV20-1 | few | CSASKGAGNTIYF | TGCAGTGCTAGTAAGGGTGCAGGAAACACCATATATTTT
TRBJ2-7 | TRBD1 | TRBV19 | - | CASSQQGADEQYF | TGTGCCAGTAGTCAACAGGGGGCAGACGAGCAGTACTTC
TRBJ1-1 | - | TRBV9 | - | CASSVEGDTEAFF | TGTGCCAGCAGCGTAGAGGGTGACACTGAAGCTTTCTTT
TRBJ2-2 | TRBD2 | TRBV28 | - | CASITGGYTGELFF | TGTGCCAGCATCACGGGGGGGTACACCGGGGAGCTGTTTTTT
TRBJ2-3 | TRBD2 | TRBV18 | - | CASSPQLAVSTDTQYF | TGTGCCAGCTCACCACAGCTAGCGGTTAGCACAGATACGCAGTATTTT
TRBJ2-7 | - | TRBV28 | - | CASSHRQNSYEQYF | TGTGCCAGCAGTCACCGACAGAACTCCTACGAGCAGTACTTC
TRBJ1-6 | TRBD1 | TRBV5-4 | - | CASSLGQGPSYNSPLHF | TGTGCCAGCAGCCTGGGACAGGGGCCCTCCTATAATTCACCCCTCCACTTT
TRBJ2-7 | TRBD2 | TRBV11-2 | - | CASSPNMGEGYEQYF | TGTGCCAGCAGCCCCAATATGGGGGAGGGCTACGAGCAGTACTTC
TRBJ1-3 | - | TRBV11-2 | - | CASSLLRGRTGNTIYF | TGTGCCAGCAGCTTACTTCGGGGAAGAACTGGAAACACCATATATTTT